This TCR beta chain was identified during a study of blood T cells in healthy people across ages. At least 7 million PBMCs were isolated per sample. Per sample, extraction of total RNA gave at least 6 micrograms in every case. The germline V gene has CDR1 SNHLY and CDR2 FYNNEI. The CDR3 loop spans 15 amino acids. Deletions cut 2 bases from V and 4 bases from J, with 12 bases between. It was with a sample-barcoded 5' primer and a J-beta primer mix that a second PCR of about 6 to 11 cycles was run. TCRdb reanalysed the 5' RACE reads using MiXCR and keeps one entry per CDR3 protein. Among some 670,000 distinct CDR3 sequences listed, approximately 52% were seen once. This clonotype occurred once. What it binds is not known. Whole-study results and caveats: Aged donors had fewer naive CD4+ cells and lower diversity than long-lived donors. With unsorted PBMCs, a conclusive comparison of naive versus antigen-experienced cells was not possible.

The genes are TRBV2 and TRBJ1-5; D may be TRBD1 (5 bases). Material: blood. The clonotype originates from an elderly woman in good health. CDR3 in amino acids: CASSEQGTWNQPQHF. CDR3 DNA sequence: TGTGCCAGCAGTGAACAAGGGACCTGGAATCAGCCCCAGCATTTT.